The following is a T cell receptor (beta chain) sequence with its context. This receptor's antigen is unknown. Per-base qualities were not stored, and no clone one base away is much larger. Library preparation used the immunoSEQ multiplex PCR assay. Rearranged TCR beta chain sequences were amplified with the hsTCRB Kit following the manufacturer's protocol. Sequencing of TCRB libraries was carried out on an Illumina MiSeq. Under the source paper's analysis protocol: Demultiplexing, trimming and gene mapping were performed with the kit vendor's proprietary platform. Drawn from immuneACCESS, this table holds only the in-frame rearrangements with V and J called that TCRdb kept. Clones are partly lost; checked studies trace under half to an unresolved V gene and leave the rest unexplained. Clonal size and the V and J genes are those of that table, whereas D and trimming came from the DNA. Recorded for this sample are 35,000 to 45,000 clones; 80% to 90% of them occurred a single time. In total, the top ten clones hold around 1.5% of the sample.

This entry is derived from a study of a mutant IDH1 vaccine in newly diagnosed glioma (dated by TCRdb to the early 2020s). General notes on the study: Vaccination started 4-6 weeks after radiotherapy alone, or was given together with temozolomide cycles in the groups whose treatment included chemotherapy. Peripheral blood samples were drawn at six visits, namely V03 (baseline), V05, V07, V10, V12 and V13. Before enrollment, most patients had been given radiochemotherapy with temozolomide as standard therapy, while the rest had received either radiotherapy alone or temozolomide alone. The approximately 29 treated patients were approximately 60% male and roughly 38% female, with a mean age of approximately 40 years. Longitudinal TCRB deep sequencing was done for 25 to 30 treated patients, wherever samples were available for exploratory analyses. Visit V12 was the week-35 safety follow-up and visit V13 was the week-47 end of study.

The sample's time point label is to be understood as: week 35, safety follow-up. Every vaccine dose consisted of 300 ug of a 20-mer mutant IDH1 peptide in Montanide, administered subcutaneously together with topical imiquimod. Patients were given eight vaccinations, in weeks 1, 3, 5, 7, 11, 15, 19 and 23, which matched visits V03 through V10. Newly diagnosed WHO grade 3 or 4 IDH1-mutant astrocytomas showing loss of nuclear ATRX were present in the donors. The samples were drawn from NOA16, a multicentre, single-arm, open-label phase I trial in Germany that tested a mutant IDH1 peptide vaccine in humans for the first time. The DNeasy Blood and Tissue Kit was used to extract genomic DNA from EDTA blood for TCRB sequencing. In the germline V gene, CDR1 corresponds to SGHAT and CDR2 to FQNNGV. The CDR3 runs 13 amino acids, cysteine and phenylalanine included. Only the CDR3 portion is preserved as DNA: 39 bases, with reading frame beginning at the first base. Trimming costs V 5 bases and J 5 bases, and their ends lie 12 bases apart.

Broader findings and caveats from the paper: Immune responses induced by the vaccine were seen in roughly 92% of patients across multiple MHC alleles. Selection of PBMC samples for TCRB deep sequencing was based on availability. Pseudoprogression seemed to be unrelated to changes in the top peripheral T cell clonotypes found by TCRB sequencing. According to the authors, sample limitations meant that analyses of patient blood samples could not be reproduced.

The origin of this receptor is a man aged 40-49 years with glioma. The V gene is TRBV11-2 and the J gene is TRBJ1-1; too little of a D gene remains to name it. Specimen: PBMCs, collected from a glioma patient whose treatment included an IDH1 peptide vaccine. CDR3 loop: CASSPSGRTEAFF. The nucleotide sequence is given as TGTGCCAGCAGCCCATCCGGTCGGACTGAAGCTTTCTTT.